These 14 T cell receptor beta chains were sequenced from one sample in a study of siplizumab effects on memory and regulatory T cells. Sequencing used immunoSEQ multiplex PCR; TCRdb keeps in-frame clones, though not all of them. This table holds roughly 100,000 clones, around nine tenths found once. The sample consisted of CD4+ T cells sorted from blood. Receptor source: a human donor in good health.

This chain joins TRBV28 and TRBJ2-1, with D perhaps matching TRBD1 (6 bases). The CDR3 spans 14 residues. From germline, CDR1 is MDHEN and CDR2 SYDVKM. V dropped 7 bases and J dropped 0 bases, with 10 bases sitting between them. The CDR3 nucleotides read TGTGCCAGCATGGTGGACAGCTCCTACAATGAGCAGTTCTTC. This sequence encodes CASMVDSSYNEQFF.

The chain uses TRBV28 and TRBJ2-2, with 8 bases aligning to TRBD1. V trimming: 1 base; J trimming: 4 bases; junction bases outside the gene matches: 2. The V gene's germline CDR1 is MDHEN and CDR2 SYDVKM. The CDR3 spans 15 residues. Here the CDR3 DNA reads TGTGCCAGCAGTTTATTGGACAGGGCCACCGGGGAGCTGTTTTTT. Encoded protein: CASSLLDRATGELFF.

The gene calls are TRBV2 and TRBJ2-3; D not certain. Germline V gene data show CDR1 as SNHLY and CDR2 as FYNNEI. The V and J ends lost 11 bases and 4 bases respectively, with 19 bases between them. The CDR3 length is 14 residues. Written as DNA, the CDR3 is TGTGCCCGCCGAAGGGCTAGTTTCGCAGATACGCAGTATTTT. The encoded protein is CARRRASFADTQYF.

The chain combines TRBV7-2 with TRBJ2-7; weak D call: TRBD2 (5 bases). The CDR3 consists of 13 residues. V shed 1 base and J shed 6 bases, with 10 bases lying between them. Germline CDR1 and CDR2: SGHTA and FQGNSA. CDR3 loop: CASSLDTRAEQYF. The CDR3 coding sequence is TGTGCCAGCAGCTTAGATACTAGAGCCGAGCAGTACTTC.

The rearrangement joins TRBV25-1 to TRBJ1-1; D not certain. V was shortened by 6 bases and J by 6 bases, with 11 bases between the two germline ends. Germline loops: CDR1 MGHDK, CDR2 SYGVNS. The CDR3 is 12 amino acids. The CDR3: CASRLNEPEAFF. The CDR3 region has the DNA TGTGCCAGCAGATTGAACGAACCTGAAGCTTTCTTT.

The CDR3 coding sequence is TGTGCCAGCACGGACAATGGCTACGAGCAGTACTTC. It yields the protein CASTDNGYEQYF. J is TRBJ2-7 and V is TRBV11-2; the D gene is possibly TRBD1 (5 bases). The germline V gene encodes CDR1 SGHAT and CDR2 FQNNGV. The ends were cut back, 7 bases at V and 3 bases at J, with 10 bases in the middle. This CDR3 is built from 12 residues.

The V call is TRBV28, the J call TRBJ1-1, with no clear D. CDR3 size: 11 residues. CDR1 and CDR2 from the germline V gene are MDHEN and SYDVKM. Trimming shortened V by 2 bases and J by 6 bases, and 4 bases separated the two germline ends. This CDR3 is CASSLAPEAFF. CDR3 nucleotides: TGTGCCAGCAGTTTAGCCCCTGAAGCTTTCTTT.

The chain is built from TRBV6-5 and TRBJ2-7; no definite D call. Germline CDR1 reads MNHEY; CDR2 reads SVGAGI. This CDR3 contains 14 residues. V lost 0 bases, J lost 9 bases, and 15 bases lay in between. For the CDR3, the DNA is TGTGCCAGCAGTTACTCCGGAACTTCCGTCGGGCAGTACTTC. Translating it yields CASSYSGTSVGQYF.

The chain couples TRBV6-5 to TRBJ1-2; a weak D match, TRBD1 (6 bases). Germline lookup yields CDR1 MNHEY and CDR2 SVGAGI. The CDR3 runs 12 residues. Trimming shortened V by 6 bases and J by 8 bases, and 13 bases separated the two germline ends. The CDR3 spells CASSQTGRGYTF. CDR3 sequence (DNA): TGTGCCAGCAGCCAGACAGGTCGGGGCTACACCTTC.

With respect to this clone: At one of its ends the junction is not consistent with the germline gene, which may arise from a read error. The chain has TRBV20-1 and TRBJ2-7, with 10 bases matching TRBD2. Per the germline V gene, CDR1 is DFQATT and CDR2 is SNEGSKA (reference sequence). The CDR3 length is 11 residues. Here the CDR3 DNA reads TGCAGTTCTAGCGGGAGACGCGAGCAGTACTTC. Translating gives CSSSGRREQYF.

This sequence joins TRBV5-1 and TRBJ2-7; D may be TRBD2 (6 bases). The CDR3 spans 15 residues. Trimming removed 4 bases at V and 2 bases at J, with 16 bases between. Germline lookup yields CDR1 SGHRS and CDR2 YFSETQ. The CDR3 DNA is TGCGCCAGCAGCCACCGGGACTCTCGGACCTACGAGCAGTACTTC. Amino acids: CASSHRDSRTYEQYF.

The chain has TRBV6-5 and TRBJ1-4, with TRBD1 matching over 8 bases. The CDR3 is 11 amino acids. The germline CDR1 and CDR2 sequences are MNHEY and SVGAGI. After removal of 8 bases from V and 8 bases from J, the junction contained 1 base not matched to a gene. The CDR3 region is CASGQGEKLFF. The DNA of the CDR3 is TGTGCCAGCGGACAGGGCGAAAAACTGTTTTTT.

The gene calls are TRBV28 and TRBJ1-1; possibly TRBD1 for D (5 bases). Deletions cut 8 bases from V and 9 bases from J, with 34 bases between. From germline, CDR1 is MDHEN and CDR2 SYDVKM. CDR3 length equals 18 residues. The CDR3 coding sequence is TGTGCCAGCGGGGCGCCCCCTCATCAAGACGGGAAAGAGAATAAAGCTTTCTTT. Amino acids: CASGAPPHQDGKENKAFF.

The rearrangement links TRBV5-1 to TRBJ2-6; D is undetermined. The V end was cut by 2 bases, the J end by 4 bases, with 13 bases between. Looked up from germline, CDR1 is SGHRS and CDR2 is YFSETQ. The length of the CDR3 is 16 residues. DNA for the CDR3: TGCGCCAGCAGCTTCCAAGGGCCTAGGGGGGCCAACGTCCTGACTTTC. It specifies CASSFQGPRGANVLTF.